This TCR beta chain was profiled in a study of blood T cells in healthy people across ages. A J-beta primer mix and a sample-barcoded 5' primer were used in a second PCR of roughly 7 to 12 cycles. TCRdb processed the 5' RACE reads anew with MiXCR; each CDR3 protein has one entry. The sample lists about 720,000 distinct CDR3 sequences, around a fifth occurring once. The CDR3 consists of 14 residues. V dropped 4 bases and J dropped 5; count of bases not matched to a gene: 5. The V gene's germline CDR1 is KGHSH and CDR2 LQKENI. The V gene is TRBV18, the J gene TRBJ1-5; 7 bases match TRBD1. This sequence was found in a man in his 70s in good health. The specimen was blood. DNA of the CDR3: TGTGCCAGCTCACAATACAGGGGCGATCAGCCCCAGCATTTT. Protein product: CASSQYRGDQPQHF. Together with reference TRBV18 and TRBJ1-5, the CDR3 gives the full variable domain: NAGVMQNPRHLVRRRGQEARLRCSPMKGHSHVYWYRQLPEEGLKFMVYLQKENIIDESGMPKERFSAEFPKEGPSILRIQQVVRGDSAAYFCASSQYRGDQPQHFGDGTRLSIL.